These 15 T cell receptor beta chains originate from one sample sequenced in a study of graft-versus-host responses after intestinal transplantation. Labeling with CFSE marked approximately 200,000 responder cells, which were plated with approximately 200,000 irradiated, violet-dye-labeled stimulator cells. Sequencing used immunoSEQ multiplex PCR; TCRdb keeps in-frame clones, though not all of them. Of about 12,000 clones detected, about 30% appear once; the ten largest clones hold about 3.2%. The sequencing used alloreactive CD8+ T cells from a mixed lymphocyte reaction culture, collected before intestinal transplant. Sample subset: CFSE-low proliferating T cells sorted from roughly six-day pre-transplant mixed lymphocyte reaction (GvH or HvG direction). The receptors shown here come from a human patient who received an intestinal transplant.

The gene calls are TRBV5-4 and TRBJ2-1; the D gene is possibly TRBD1 (6 bases). From germline, CDR1 is SGHNT and CDR2 YYREEE (reference sequence). Trimming removed 4 bases at V and 4 bases at J, with 18 bases between. The CDR3 runs to 16 residues. In DNA, the CDR3 is TGTGCCAGCAGCCCCTCGACAGGTCGGGTTTACAATGAGCAGTTCTTC. Encoded protein: CASSPSTGRVYNEQFF.

The genes are TRBV6-1 and TRBJ2-3; D is ambiguous. This CDR3 is built from 13 residues. The germline V and J ends were trimmed by 5 bases and 3 bases, with 9 bases remaining between them. Germline values: CDR1 MNHNS, CDR2 SASEGT. The CDR3 bases are TGTGCCAGCAGTTATCGTGCGACAGATACGCAGTATTTT. Protein sequence: CASSYRATDTQYF.

This clone was observed a few times. At one end the junction does not follow the germline gene, possibly because of a read error. The gene calls are TRBV4-1 and TRBJ2-7; D uncertain. Germline V gene data show CDR1 as MGHRA and CDR2 as YSYEKL. This CDR3 has 13 residues. This CDR3 reads CASSLGSYYEQYF. The CDR3 nucleotides read TGTGCCAGCAGCCTCGGGTCCTACTACGAGCAGTACTTC.

This clone is medium-sized (0.01 to 0.1%) in the sample. V is TRBV7-9 and J is TRBJ1-5; unclear D gene. V was cut by 5 bases and J by 7 bases, with 15 bases left in between. Germline CDR1 is SEHNR and CDR2 is FQNEAQ (reference sequence). The length of the CDR3 is 14 residues. This CDR3 reads CASSLDIGSQPQHF. The CDR3 DNA is TGTGCCAGCAGCCTTGACATCGGGTCCCAGCCCCAGCATTTT.

This clone has more than one count but fewer than ten. The chain joins TRBV6-6 to TRBJ1-1, with 7 bases matching TRBD1. CDR1 is MNHNY, CDR2 SVGAGI, per germline (reference sequence). The length of the CDR3 is 14 residues. V was pared by 4 bases and J by 3 bases, with 5 bases of the junction left unmatched. The CDR3 here is CASSWWDSHTEAFF. Here the CDR3 DNA reads TGTGCCAGCAGTTGGTGGGACAGTCACACTGAAGCTTTCTTT.

This clone ranks as large. The rearrangement uses TRBV21-1 and TRBJ2-7; TRBD1, the table's D call, was not compared with the DNA. TRBV21-1 is reported as a pseudogene. CDR3 length: 16 amino acids. The DNA for the CDR3 is TGTGCCAGCAGCAAAGTCGGAGACAGGGTACCGAGAGAGCAGTACTTC. Protein: CASSKVGDRVPREQYF.

The chain couples TRBV19 to TRBJ2-5; D is perhaps TRBD1 (6 bases). CDR3 size: 15 residues. V lost 6 bases to trimming and J lost 0 bases, with 14 bases between them. Germline-derived CDR1 and CDR2 are LNHDA and SQIVND (reference sequence). The CDR3 region is CASRPQDRYQETQYF. In DNA form, the CDR3 reads TGTGCCAGTAGGCCCCAGGACAGATACCAAGAGACCCAGTACTTC.

This clone was seen a few times. V and J are TRBV5-6 and TRBJ2-7; D possibly corresponds to TRBD2 (6 bases). CDR3 size: 12 residues. The germline gives CDR1 SGHDT, CDR2 YYEEEE. The V end lost 3 bases, the J end lost 6 bases, and 10 bases lay between the germline ends. CDR3 region: CASSSGSSEQYF. DNA of the CDR3: TGTGCCAGCAGCTCCGGGAGTAGCGAGCAGTACTTC. Using reference TRBV5-6 and TRBJ2-7 for the parts outside the CDR3, the full variable domain is DAGVTQSPTHLIKTRGQQVTLRCSPKSGHDTVSWYQQALGQGPQFIFQYYEEEERQRGNFPDRFSGHQFPNYSSELNVNALLLGDSALYLCASSSGSSEQYFGPGTRLTVT.

This clone was recorded a few times. The sample holds other DNA sequences that translate to the same CDR3. The rearrangement links TRBV4-1 to TRBJ2-2, with 10 bases matching TRBD1. In germline, CDR1 is MGHRA, CDR2 YSYEKL. CDR3 length: 17 amino acids. Germline trimming cut 1 base from V and 3 bases from J; bases unmatched to any gene: 5. Written as DNA, the CDR3 is TGCGCCAGCAGCCAAGGGGGGGGACAGGGGTACACCGGGGAGCTGTTTTTT. Protein sequence: CASSQGGGQGYTGELFF.

This clone was counted only a few times. J is TRBJ2-7 and V is TRBV6-6; the D gene is possibly TRBD2 (6 bases). CDR3 length equals 13 residues. CDR1 and CDR2 from the germline V gene are MNHNY and SVGAGI (reference sequence). V was pared by 5 bases and J by 3 bases, with 11 bases between. The CDR3 reads CASSPGLSYEQYF. CDR3 sequence (DNA): TGTGCCAGCAGTCCGGGACTCAGCTACGAGCAGTACTTC.

There are a few counts of this clone. CDR3 region: CASSYSWGNGELFF. Written as DNA, the CDR3 is TGTGCCAGCAGTTACTCGTGGGGGAACGGGGAGCTGTTTTTT. The chain carries TRBV6-5 and TRBJ2-2, with D perhaps assigned TRBD1 or TRBD2 (5 bases each). Deletions cut 0 bases from V and 7 bases from J, with 9 bases between. The CDR3 totals 14 residues. CDR1 is MNHEY, CDR2 SVGAGI, per germline.

This rearrangement joins TRBV30 to TRBJ2-7; 8 nucleotides line up with TRBD1. Unmatched junction bases numbered 15, after V lost 2 bases and J lost 3 bases. The CDR3 runs to 17 residues. Germline-derived CDR1 and CDR2 are GTSNPN and SVGIG (reference sequence). This CDR3 is CAWSPLIRDRWYYEQYF. CDR3 DNA: TGTGCCTGGAGTCCTCTTATTCGGGACAGGTGGTACTACGAGCAGTACTTC.

The chain links TRBV27 to TRBJ2-1, with 10 positions matching TRBD2. The V segment lost 6 bases and the J segment 1 base; nucleotides outside the gene matches: 3. The CDR3 length is 15 residues. Germline assignment: CDR1 MNHEY and CDR2 SMNVEV (reference sequence). CDR3 DNA: TGTGCCAGCAGACTAGCGGGACTTTCCTACAATGAGCAGTTCTTC. Residues: CASRLAGLSYNEQFF.

The V and J genes are TRBV15 and TRBJ2-1; the match to TRBD2 covers 11 bases. CDR1 is LNHNV and CDR2 is YYDKDF in the germline V gene (reference sequence). Trimming cost V 0 bases and J 4 bases; bases outside gene matches: 5. The CDR3 is 17 amino acids. CDR3 DNA sequence: TGTGCCACCAGCAGAGATCGACTAGCGGGGATGTACAATGAGCAGTTCTTC. It yields the protein CATSRDRLAGMYNEQFF.

V usage is TRBV7-3 and J usage is TRBJ2-1; TRBD2 matches 11 bases. V gave up 6 bases and J gave up 7 bases; unmatched junction bases: 5. Germline values: CDR1 SGHTA, CDR2 FQGTGA. The CDR3 contains 14 residues. The CDR3 reads CASSSGTSGNEQFF. The CDR3 coding sequence is TGTGCCAGCAGTTCCGGGACTAGCGGTAATGAGCAGTTCTTC.